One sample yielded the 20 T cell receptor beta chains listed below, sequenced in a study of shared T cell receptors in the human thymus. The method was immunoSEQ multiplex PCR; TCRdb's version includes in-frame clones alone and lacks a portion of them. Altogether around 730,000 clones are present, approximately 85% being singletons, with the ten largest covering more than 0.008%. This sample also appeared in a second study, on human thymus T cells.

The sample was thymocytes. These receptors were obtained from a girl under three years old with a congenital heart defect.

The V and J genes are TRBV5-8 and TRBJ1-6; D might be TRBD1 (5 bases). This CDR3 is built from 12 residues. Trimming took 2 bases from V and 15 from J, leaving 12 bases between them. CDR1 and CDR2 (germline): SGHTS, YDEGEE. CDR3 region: CASSFAGQLLHF. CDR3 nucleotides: TGTGCCAGCAGCTTTGCCGGACAACTCCTCCACTTT.

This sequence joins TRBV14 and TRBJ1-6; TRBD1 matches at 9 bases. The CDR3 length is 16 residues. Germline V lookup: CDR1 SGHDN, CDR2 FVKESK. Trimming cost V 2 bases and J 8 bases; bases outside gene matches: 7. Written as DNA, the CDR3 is TGTGCCAGCAGCCAAAGGACAGGGGAAGGCTATTCACCCCTCCACTTT. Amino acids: CASSQRTGEGYSPLHF.

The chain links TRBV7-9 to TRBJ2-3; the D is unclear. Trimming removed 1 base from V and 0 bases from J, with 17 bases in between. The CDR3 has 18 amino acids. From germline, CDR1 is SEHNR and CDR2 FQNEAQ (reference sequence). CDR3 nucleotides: TGTGCCAGCAGCTTAGTCCCGGATCATCACTACAGCACAGATACGCAGTATTTT. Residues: CASSLVPDHHYSTDTQYF.

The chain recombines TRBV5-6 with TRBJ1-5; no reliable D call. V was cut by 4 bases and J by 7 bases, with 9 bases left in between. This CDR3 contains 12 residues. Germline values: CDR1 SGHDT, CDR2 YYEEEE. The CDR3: CASSIEEQPQHF. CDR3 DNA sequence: TGTGCCAGCAGCATTGAGGAGCAGCCCCAGCATTTT.

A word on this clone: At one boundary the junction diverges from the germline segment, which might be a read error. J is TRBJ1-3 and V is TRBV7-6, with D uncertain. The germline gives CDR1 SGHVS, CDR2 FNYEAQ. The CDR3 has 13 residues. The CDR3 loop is CATSLRSGNTIYF. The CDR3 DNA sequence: TGTGCCACCAGCTTGCGCTCTGGAAACACCATATATTTT.

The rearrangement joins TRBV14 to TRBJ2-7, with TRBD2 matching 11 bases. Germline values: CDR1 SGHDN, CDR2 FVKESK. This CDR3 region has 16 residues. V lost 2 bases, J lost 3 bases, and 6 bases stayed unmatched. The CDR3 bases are TGTGCCAGCAGCCAACAGACTAGCGGGGAGCTCTACGAGCAGTACTTC. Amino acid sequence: CASSQQTSGELYEQYF.

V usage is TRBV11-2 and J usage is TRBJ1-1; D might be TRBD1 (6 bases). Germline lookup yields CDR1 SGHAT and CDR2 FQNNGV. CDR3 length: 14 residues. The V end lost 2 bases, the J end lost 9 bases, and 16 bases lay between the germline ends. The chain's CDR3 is CASSLRGAGGKAFF. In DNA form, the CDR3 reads TGTGCCAGCAGCTTAAGAGGAGCTGGGGGCAAAGCTTTCTTT.

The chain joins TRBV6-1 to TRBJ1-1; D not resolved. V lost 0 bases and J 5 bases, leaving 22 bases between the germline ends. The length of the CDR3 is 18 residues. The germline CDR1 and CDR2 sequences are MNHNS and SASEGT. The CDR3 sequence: CASSEAPPPGSRWTEAFF. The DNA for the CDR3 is TGTGCCAGCAGTGAAGCCCCACCCCCGGGAAGTAGATGGACTGAAGCTTTCTTT.

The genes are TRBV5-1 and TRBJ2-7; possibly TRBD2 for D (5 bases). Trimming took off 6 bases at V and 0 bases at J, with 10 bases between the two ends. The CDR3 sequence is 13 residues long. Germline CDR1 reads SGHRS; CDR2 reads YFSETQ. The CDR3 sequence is CASTRRGSYEQYF. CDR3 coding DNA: TGCGCCAGCACCCGTCGGGGCTCCTACGAGCAGTACTTC.

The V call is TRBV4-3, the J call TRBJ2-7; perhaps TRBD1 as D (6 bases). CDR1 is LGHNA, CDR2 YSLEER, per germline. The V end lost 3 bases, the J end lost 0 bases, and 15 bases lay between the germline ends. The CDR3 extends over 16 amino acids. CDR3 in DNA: TGCGCCAGCAGCCAGACCATGGGACATGTCTCCTACGAGCAGTACTTC. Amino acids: CASSQTMGHVSYEQYF.

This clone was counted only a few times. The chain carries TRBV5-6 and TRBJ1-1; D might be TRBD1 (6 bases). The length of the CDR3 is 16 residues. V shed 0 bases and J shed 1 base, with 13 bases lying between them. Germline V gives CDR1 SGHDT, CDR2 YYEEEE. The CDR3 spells CASSLVLGQKNTEAFF. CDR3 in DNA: TGTGCCAGCAGCTTGGTCCTGGGACAAAAGAACACTGAAGCTTTCTTT.

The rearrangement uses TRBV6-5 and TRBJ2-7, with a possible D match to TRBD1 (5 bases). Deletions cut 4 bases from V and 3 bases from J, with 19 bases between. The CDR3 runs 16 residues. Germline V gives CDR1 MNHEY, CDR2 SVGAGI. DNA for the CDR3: TGTGCCAGCAGTTCCATCCCTAGGGCAGGGTACTACGAGCAGTACTTC. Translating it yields CASSSIPRAGYYEQYF.

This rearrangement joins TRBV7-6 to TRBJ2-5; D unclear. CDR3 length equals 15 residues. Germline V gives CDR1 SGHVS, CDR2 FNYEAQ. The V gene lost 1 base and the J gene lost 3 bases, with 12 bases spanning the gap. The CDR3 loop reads CASSLDLTTEETQYF. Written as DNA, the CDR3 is TGTGCCAGCAGCTTAGACCTGACAACCGAAGAGACCCAGTACTTC. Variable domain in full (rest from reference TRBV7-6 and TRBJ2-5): GAGVSQSPRYKVTKRGQDVALRCDPISGHVSLYWYRQALGQGPEFLTYFNYEAQQDKSGLPNDRFSAERPEGSISTLTIQRTEQRDSAMYRCASSLDLTTEETQYFGPGTRLLVL.

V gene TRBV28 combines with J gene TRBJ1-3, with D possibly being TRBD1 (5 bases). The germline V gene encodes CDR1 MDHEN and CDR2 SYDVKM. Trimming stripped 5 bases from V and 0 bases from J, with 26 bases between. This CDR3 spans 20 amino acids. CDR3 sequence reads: CASSLAPGLKGGSSGNTIYF. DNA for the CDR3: TGTGCCAGCAGTCTGGCCCCGGGACTTAAGGGAGGGAGCTCTGGAAACACCATATATTTT.

CDR3 in amino acids: CASTLGTGDEKLFF. The CDR3 region has the DNA TGTGCCAGCACCCTCGGGACAGGGGATGAAAAACTGTTTTTT. The rearrangement joins TRBV11-2 to TRBJ1-4, with 10 bases that match TRBD1. V shed 7 bases, J shed 6 bases, and the junction held 5 bases outside the gene matches. This CDR3 has 14 amino acids. The V gene's germline CDR1 is SGHAT and CDR2 FQNNGV.

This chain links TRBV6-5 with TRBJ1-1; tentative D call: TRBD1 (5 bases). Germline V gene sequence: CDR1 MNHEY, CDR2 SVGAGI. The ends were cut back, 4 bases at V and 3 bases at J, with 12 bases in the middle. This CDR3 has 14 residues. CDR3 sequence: CASSSWWGDTEAFF. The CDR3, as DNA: TGTGCCAGCAGTTCCTGGTGGGGCGACACTGAAGCTTTCTTT.

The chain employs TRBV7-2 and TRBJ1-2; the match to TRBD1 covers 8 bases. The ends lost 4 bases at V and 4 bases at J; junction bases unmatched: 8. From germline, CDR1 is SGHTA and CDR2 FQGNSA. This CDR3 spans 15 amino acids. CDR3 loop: CASSSGTGAPYGYTF. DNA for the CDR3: TGTGCCAGCAGCTCTGGGACAGGAGCGCCCTATGGCTACACCTTC.

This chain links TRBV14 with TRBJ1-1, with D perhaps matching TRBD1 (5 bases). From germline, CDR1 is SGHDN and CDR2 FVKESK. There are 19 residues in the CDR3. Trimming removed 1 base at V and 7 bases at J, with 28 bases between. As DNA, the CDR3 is TGTGCCAGCAGCCAAGTTGGGGCCTTAAAACGGGTCCGGGAGAGTGAAGCTTTCTTT. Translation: CASSQVGALKRVRESEAFF.

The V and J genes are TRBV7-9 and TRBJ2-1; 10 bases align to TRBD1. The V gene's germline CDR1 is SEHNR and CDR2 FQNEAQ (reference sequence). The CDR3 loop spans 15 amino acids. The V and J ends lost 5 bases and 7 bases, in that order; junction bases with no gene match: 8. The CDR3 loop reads CASSPPDRGWNEQFF. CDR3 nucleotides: TGTGCCAGCAGCCCCCCGGACAGGGGGTGGAATGAGCAGTTCTTC. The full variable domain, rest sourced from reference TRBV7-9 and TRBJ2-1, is DTGVSQNPRHKITKRGQNVTFRCDPISEHNRLYWYRQTLGQGPEFLTYFQNEAQLEKSRLLSDRFSAERPKGSFSTLEIQRTEQGDSAMYLCASSPPDRGWNEQFFGPGTRLTVL.

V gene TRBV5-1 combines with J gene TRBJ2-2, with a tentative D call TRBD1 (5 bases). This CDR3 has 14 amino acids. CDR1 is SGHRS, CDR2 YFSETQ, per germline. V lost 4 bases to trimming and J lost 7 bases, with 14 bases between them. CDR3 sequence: CASSPGRTLGELFF. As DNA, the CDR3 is TGCGCCAGCAGCCCCGGTAGGACACTCGGGGAGCTGTTTTTT.